A selection of T cell receptor beta chains follows, all from one sample in a study of cytomegalovirus exposure and HLA in healthy donors. This table comes from immunoSEQ multiplex PCR, and its TCRdb copy is limited to in-frame clones, with some not included. Of some 170,000 clones listed, approximately 80% are singletons. The material sequenced was PBMCs. Every receptor here comes from a middle-aged man in good health and CMV-seronegative. Each CDR3 is given with its conserved first and last residue. Fields, in order: J gene, V gene, D gene, CDR3 length, clone size, CDR3 DNA, CDR3 protein. The D gene is left open where the match is weak. The size entry is marked missing in some rows and otherwise reads once, few, many or a size class.

TRBJ1-1,TRBV27,-,13,-,TGTGCCAGCAGTCCGGGGGGAACCAGTGAAGCTTTCTTT,CASSPGGTSEAFF
TRBJ2-1,TRBV29-1,TRBD1,14,few,TGCAGCGTCCGGGACAGGTCTGCTGGGGATGAGCAGTTCTTC,CSVRDRSAGDEQFF
TRBJ2-3,TRBV9,-,15,-,TGTGCCAGCAGCGTAACCAGCGGAGTGGGAGATACGCAGTATTTT,CASSVTSGVGDTQYF
TRBJ2-7,TRBV23-1,-,16,-,TGCGCCAGCAGTCAAAAAGAGCAGGGTTGGAGTGGGGAGCAGTACTTC,CASSQKEQGWSGEQYF
TRBJ2-5,TRBV5-1,TRBD1,16,few,TGCGCCAGCAGCTTGGGTACCGGGACAGAGAAAGAGACCCAGTACTTC,CASSLGTGTEKETQYF
TRBJ1-4,TRBV27,-,12,-,TGTGCCAGCAGTTCCGGGAATGAAAAACTGTTTTTT,CASSSGNEKLFF
TRBJ1-1,TRBV7-9,-,14,-,TGTGCCAGCAGCGGACGAGGGGGAGGGGGTGAAGCTTTCTTT,CASSGRGGGGEAFF
TRBJ1-2,TRBV28,-,15,few,TGTGCCAGCTTTCCGACACCGGCCCATAGGTCTGGCTACACCTTC,CASFPTPAHRSGYTF
TRBJ1-2,TRBV7-6,TRBD1,14,-,TGTGCCAGCAGCTTGGGACAGTCTGGCTATGGCTACACCTTC,CASSLGQSGYGYTF
TRBJ2-5,TRBV6-5,TRBD2,15,-,TGTGCCAGCAGCGAGAGCGGGGCCCTCCAAGAGACCCAGTACTTC,CASSESGALQETQYF
TRBJ2-7,TRBV7-3,TRBD2,14,-,TGTGCCAGCAGCCGGGGGGTCCTAACCTACGAGCAGTACTTC,CASSRGVLTYEQYF
TRBJ2-1,TRBV5-1,TRBD2,19,-,TGCGCCAGCAGCTTGGGGACTAGCGGGGGGATTAGCTCCTACAATGAGCAGTTCTTC,CASSLGTSGGISSYNEQFF
TRBJ2-1,TRBV6-4,TRBD2,15,-,TGTGCCAGCAGTGGGACTAGCGGGGGCTACAATGAGCAGTTCTTC,CASSGTSGGYNEQFF
TRBJ2-2,TRBV27,-,15,-,TGTGCCAGCAGTCCAGACAGACTGAACACCGGGGAGCTGTTTTTT,CASSPDRLNTGELFF